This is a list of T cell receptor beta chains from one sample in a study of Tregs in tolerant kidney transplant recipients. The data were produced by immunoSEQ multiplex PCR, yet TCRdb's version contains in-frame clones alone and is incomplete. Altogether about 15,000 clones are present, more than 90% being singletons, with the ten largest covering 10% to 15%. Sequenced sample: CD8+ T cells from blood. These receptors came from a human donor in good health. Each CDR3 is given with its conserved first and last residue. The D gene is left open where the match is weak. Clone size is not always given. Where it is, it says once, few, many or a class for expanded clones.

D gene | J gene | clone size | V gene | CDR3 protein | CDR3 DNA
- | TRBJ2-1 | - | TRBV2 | CASSEWRSTFF | TGTGCCAGCAGTGAATGGCGGAGCACGTTCTTC
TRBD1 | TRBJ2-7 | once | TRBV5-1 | CASSWGQGSSYEQYF | TGCGCCAGCAGCTGGGGACAGGGTTCCTCCTACGAGCAGTACTTC
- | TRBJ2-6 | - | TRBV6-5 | CASSSPISGANVLTF | TGTGCCAGCAGTTCCCCCATTTCGGGGGCCAACGTCCTGACTTTC
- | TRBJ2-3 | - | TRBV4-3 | CASSQDREGLDTQYF | TGCGCCAGCAGCCAGGACAGGGAGGGATTGGATACGCAGTATTTT
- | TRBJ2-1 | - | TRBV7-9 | CASRSGGDEQFF | TGTGCCAGCAGGTCTGGAGGCGATGAGCAGTTCTTC
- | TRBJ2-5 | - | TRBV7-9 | CASSPSLQETQYF | TGTGCCAGCAGCCCTTCTCTCCAAGAGACCCAGTACTTC
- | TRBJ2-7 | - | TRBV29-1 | CSVESRFHEQYF | TGCAGCGTTGAGTCCAGATTCCACGAGCAGTACTTC
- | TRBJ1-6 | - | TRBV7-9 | CASSDRRSSYNSPLHF | TGTGCCAGCAGCGACCGAAGGAGCTCCTATAATTCACCCCTCCACTTT
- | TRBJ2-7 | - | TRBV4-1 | CASSQDPRTYEQYF | TGCGCCAGCAGCCAAGATCCCAGAACCTACGAGCAGTACTTC
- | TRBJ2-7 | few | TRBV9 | CASSTRYNSYEQYF | TGTGCCAGCAGCACGCGATATAACTCCTACGAGCAGTACTTC
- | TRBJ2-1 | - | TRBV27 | CASSLSGLWDEQFF | TGTGCCAGCAGTTTATCGGGACTCTGGGATGAGCAGTTCTTC
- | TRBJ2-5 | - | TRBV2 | CASSVPSYQETQYF | TGTGCCAGCAGTGTACCTTCGTACCAAGAGACCCAGTACTTC
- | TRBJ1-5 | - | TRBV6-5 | CASSYSSNQPQHF | TGTGCCAGCAGTTACTCTTCCAATCAGCCCCAGCATTTT
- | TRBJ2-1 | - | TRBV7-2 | CASSLRQVYNEQFF | TGTGCCAGCAGCCTCCGACAGGTTTACAATGAGCAGTTCTTC
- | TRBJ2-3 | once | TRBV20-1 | CSAHLTDTQYF | TGCAGTGCTCACCTCACAGATACGCAGTATTTT
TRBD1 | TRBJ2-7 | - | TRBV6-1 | CASSAYHRGRIYEQYF | TGTGCCAGCAGTGCGTACCACAGGGGGCGTATTTACGAGCAGTACTTC
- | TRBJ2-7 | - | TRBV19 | CASASRDKASYEQYF | TGTGCCAGTGCCTCAAGGGACAAGGCGAGCTACGAGCAGTACTTC
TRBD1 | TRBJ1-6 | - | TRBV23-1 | CASSQAVDRPSNNSPLHF | TGCGCCAGCAGTCAGGCCGTGGACAGGCCTTCTAATAATTCACCCCTCCACTTT
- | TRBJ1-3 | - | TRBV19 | CASIGGNTIYF | TGTGCCAGTATTGGTGGAAACACCATATATTTT
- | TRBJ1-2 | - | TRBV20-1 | CSARVSYGYTF | TGCAGTGCTAGAGTAAGCTATGGCTACACCTTC
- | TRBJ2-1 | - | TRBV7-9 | CASSWGPRVRVFF | TGTGCCAGCAGCTGGGGGCCCCGGGTCCGGGTGTTCTTC
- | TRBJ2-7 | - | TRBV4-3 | CASSQGEGEQYF | TGCGCCAGCAGCCAAGGTGAAGGCGAGCAGTACTTC
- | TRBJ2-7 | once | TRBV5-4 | CASSQDQTYEQYF | TGTGCCAGCAGCCAGGACCAAACCTACGAGCAGTACTTC
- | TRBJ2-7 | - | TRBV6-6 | CASSYFWGSRYEQYF | TGTGCCAGCAGTTACTTCTGGGGCAGCCGCTACGAGCAGTACTTC
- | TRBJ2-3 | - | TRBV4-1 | CASSQDTADTDTQYF | TGCGCCAGCAGCCAAGATACGGCCGACACAGATACGCAGTATTTT
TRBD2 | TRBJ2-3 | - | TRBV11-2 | CASSFRGRARTDTQYF | TGTGCCAGCAGCTTTCGCGGGAGGGCGCGCACAGATACGCAGTATTTT
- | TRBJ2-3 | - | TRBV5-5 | CASSLGARPIDTQYF | TGTGCCAGCAGCTTGGGGGCTCGTCCGATAGATACGCAGTATTTT
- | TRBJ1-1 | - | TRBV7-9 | CASSSPPGRVNTEAFF | TGTGCCAGCAGCTCACCCCCTGGCAGAGTGAACACTGAAGCTTTCTTT
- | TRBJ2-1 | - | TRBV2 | CASSDNPGNEQFF | TGTGCCAGCAGTGATAATCCTGGTAATGAGCAGTTCTTC
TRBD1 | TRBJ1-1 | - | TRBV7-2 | CASSYRGGDTEAFF | TGTGCCAGCAGCTACAGGGGTGGGGACACTGAAGCTTTCTTT
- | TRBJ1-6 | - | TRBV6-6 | CASSTQGYNSPLHF | TGTGCCAGCAGTACACAGGGTTATAATTCACCCCTCCACTTT
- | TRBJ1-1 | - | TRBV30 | CALGRGGNTEAFF | TGTGCCCTAGGGAGGGGGGGAAACACTGAAGCTTTCTTT
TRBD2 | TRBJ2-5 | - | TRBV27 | CASSRTSGSPVETQYF | TGTGCCAGCAGCAGGACTAGCGGGAGTCCTGTGGAGACCCAGTACTTC
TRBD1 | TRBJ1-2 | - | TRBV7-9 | CASSASRGTTIYGYTF | TGTGCCAGCAGCGCCTCCAGGGGGACCACAATCTATGGCTACACCTTC
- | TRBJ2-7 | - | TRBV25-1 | CASSADSWGHYEQYF | TGTGCCAGCAGTGCAGATTCTTGGGGACACTACGAGCAGTACTTC
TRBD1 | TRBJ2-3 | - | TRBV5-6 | CASSFGQGSTDTQYF | TGTGCCAGCAGCTTCGGACAGGGGAGCACAGATACGCAGTATTTT
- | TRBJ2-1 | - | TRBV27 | CASSLGLAYNEQFF | TGTGCCAGCAGTTTAGGCCTAGCCTACAATGAGCAGTTCTTC
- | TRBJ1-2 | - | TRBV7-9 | CASSLESWGLPYGYTF | TGTGCCAGCAGCTTAGAAAGTTGGGGCCTTCCTTATGGCTACACCTTC
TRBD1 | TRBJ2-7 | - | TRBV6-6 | CASSSTSGTGRNEQYF | TGTGCCAGCAGTTCTACGTCCGGGACAGGGAGGAACGAGCAGTACTTC
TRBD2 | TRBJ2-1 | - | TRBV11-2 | CASSPGPGLVADEQFF | TGTGCCAGCAGCCCGGGACCGGGACTAGTCGCGGATGAGCAGTTCTTC
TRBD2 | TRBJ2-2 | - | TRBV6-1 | CASSGLAGDTGELFF | TGTGCCAGCAGTGGACTAGCGGGAGACACCGGGGAGCTGTTTTTT
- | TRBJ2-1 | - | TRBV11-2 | CASTLGPSSYNEQFF | TGTGCCAGCACCCTAGGGCCGAGCTCCTACAATGAGCAGTTCTTC
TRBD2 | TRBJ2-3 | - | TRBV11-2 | CASSFLGTSGITDTQYF | TGTGCCAGCAGCTTCCTGGGGACTAGCGGCATCACAGATACGCAGTATTTT
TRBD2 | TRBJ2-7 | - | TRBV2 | CASSSGYEQYF | TGTGCCAGCTCTAGCGGGTACGAGCAGTACTTC
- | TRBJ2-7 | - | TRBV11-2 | CASSLVGKTYEQYF | TGTGCCAGCAGCTTAGTGGGTAAAACCTACGAGCAGTACTTC
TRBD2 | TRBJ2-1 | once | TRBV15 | CATSGVSRGGLNEQFF | TGTGCCACCAGCGGGGTTTCGCGGGGGGGCCTCAATGAGCAGTTCTTC
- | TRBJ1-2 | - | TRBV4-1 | CASSPQTVANYGYTF | TGCGCCAGCAGCCCACAGACAGTAGCTAACTATGGCTACACCTTC
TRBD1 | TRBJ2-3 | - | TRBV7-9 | CASSPDTTGVSTDTQYF | TGTGCCAGCAGTCCTGATACCACAGGGGTCAGCACAGATACGCAGTATTTT
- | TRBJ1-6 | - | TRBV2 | CASSETGGRNSPLHF | TGTGCCAGCAGTGAAACCGGGGGGCGGAATTCACCCCTCCACTTT
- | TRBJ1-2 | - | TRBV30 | CAWSVRTYGYTF | TGTGCCTGGAGTGTTAGGACGTATGGCTACACCTTC
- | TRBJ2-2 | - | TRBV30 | CAWSVMVNTGELFF | TGTGCCTGGAGTGTAATGGTGAACACCGGGGAGCTGTTTTTT
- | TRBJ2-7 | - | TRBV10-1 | CATLPDRTTMNEQYF | TGCGCCACCCTCCCCGACCGGACGACTATGAACGAGCAGTACTTC
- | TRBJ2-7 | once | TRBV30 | CAWSVQGTEQYF | TGTGCCTGGAGTGTACAGGGAACTGAGCAGTACTTC
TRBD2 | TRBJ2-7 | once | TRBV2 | CASSELAGASRPYEQYF | TGTGCCAGCAGTGAACTAGCGGGAGCTTCTCGCCCCTACGAGCAGTACTTC
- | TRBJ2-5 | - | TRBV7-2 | CASSFDWETQYF | TGTGCCAGCAGCTTTGATTGGGAGACCCAGTACTTC